The entry below gives a single TCR beta chain sequence along with its context. Its antigen specificity is not known. Base qualities are not provided; no much larger clone lies one nucleotide away. Receptor amplification or capture employed the immunoSEQ multiplex PCR assay. As stored in TCRdb, this immuneACCESS dataset retains in-frame rearrangements with V and J assigned. A fraction of the clones does not appear; measured against another copy, unresolved V genes explain less than half of the discrepancy, and the remainder lacks a known reason. For this sample there are under 75,000 clones; about nine tenths appear just once. The ten largest clones take up 2.3% of the sample. The sample comes from a study of T cell changes during pregnancy in multiple sclerosis (dated by TCRdb to between 2019 and 2020). The study in broad terms: In women with multiple sclerosis, the researchers looked at how the T cell repertoire shifted as pregnancy progressed.

The CDR3 spans 15 residues, from the cysteine through the phenylalanine. The retained sequence is limited to the CDR3, 45 bases, with the frame set at the first base. Clipping removes 5 bases from V and 3 bases from J, with 4 as the unmatched junction base count. Per the germline V gene, MNHEY is the CDR1 and SVGAGI is the CDR2. The chain is made from TRBV6-5 and TRBJ2-1, and TRBD1 matches 10 of the central bases. The input for sequencing was peripheral blood, taken in the first trimester of pregnancy. The TCR comes from a female donor with multiple sclerosis, enrolled in a pregnancy study. The CDR3 is CASSAGQGDYNEQFF. The nucleotides are TGTGCCAGCAGTGCCGGACAGGGGGACTACAATGAGCAGTTCTTC.